The source of this T cell receptor (beta chain) is a study of control samples from healthy donors and cancer patients. Clones were read by immunoSEQ multiplex PCR, and TCRdb kept only the in-frame ones, dropping some. The sample contains around 71,000 clones, over 75% of which appear only once. The V and J ends lost 5 bases and 6 bases, in that order; junction bases with no gene match: 3. Germline values: CDR1 SEHNR, CDR2 FQNEAQ (reference sequence). CDR3 size: 14 residues. Sequencing used PBMCs. The receptor was isolated from a woman aged 45-65 years with head and neck cancer. This chain links TRBV7-9 with TRBJ1-4; 10 bases are a match to TRBD1. This CDR3 is CASSRDRGHEKLFF. CDR3 nucleotides: TGTGCCAGCAGCCGGGACAGGGGTCATGAAAAACTGTTTTTT.